The entry that follows covers one TCR beta chain sequence. Antigen: not known. This entry comes from a study of regulatory T cells in long-lasting Graves disease. Study outcomes and limitations: TRBV28, TRBJ1-2 and TRBJ2-5 were favored in persistent disease.

Trimming removed 5 bases from V and 12 bases from J, with 29 bases in between. The length of the CDR3 is 17 residues. CDR1 is MNHEY, CDR2 SMNVEV, per germline (reference sequence). The time point here: newly diagnosed GD, antithyroid drugs for less than 3 months. RNA isolated from PBMCs was used to make the TCR library. A volume of 7 to 9 milliliters of peripheral blood was collected in EDTA tubes. CDR3-region Arm-PCR and iRepertoire HTBI primers produced the TCR beta libraries. TCRdb used MiXCR to reprocess the multiplex PCR reads, holding one entry per CDR3 protein. The data hold 620,000 or so distinct CDR3 sequences, with 15% to 20% observed a single time. The same sample was also studied in work on T cells in Graves' hyperthyroidism and ophthalmopathy. In that study: Graves' hyperthyroidism was deemed stable absent ophthalmopathy progression within 18 months.

The TCR was taken from a woman in her thirties with Graves disease. This specimen was peripheral blood mononuclear cells (PBMCs), taken at new diagnosis, from a patient treated with antithyroid drugs. The J gene is TRBJ2-1, the V gene TRBV27; the D gene is possibly TRBD1 (5 bases). CDR3 residues: CASSGAQILWGLGGQFF. In DNA form, the CDR3 reads TGTGCCAGCAGTGGGGCCCAGATCTTATGGGGTCTAGGCGGGCAGTTCTTC.